These T cell receptor beta chains were read from a single sample in a study of blood T cells in healthy people across ages. A single record per CDR3 protein comes from TCRdb applying MiXCR to the 5' RACE reads. Here the sample spans about a million distinct CDR3 sequences, roughly two fifths being singletons. Material: blood. All receptors derive from a man between 18 and 35 years old in good health. CDR3s include the opening cysteine and the closing phenylalanine or tryptophan. Fields, in order: J gene, V gene, clone size, D gene, CDR3 DNA, CDR3 protein. The D gene is left open where the match is weak. The size field is filled for only some rows; it gives once, few, many or a size class.

TRBJ1-1 TRBV10-3 few NA TGTGCCATCAGTGAGTCGGGTGTGGGAAACACTGAAGCTTTCTTT CAISESGVGNTEAFF
TRBJ1-2 TRBV7-2 NA NA TGTGCCAGCAGCTTAGGCCGGGCCAGCCGGGGCTACACCTTC CASSLGRASRGYTF
TRBJ1-2 TRBV28 few NA TGTGCCAGCAGTACGGCGGGAAATTTAAACTATGGCTACACCTTC CASSTAGNLNYGYTF
TRBJ2-5 TRBV12-5 few NA TGTGCTAGTGGTTTGCCAGGGCGAGAGCAGTACTTC CASGLPGREQYF
TRBJ2-2 TRBV7-2 once NA TGTGCCAGCAGCTTGATAGGAGGGACCGGGGAGCTGTTTTTT CASSLIGGTGELFF
TRBJ1-4 TRBV5-1 few NA TGCGCCAGCAGCTTGGACGTGAATGAAAAACTGTTTTTT CASSLDVNEKLFF
TRBJ2-5 TRBV20-1 once NA TGCAGTGCTAGGCCGAGGCAAGGGGGGTCCAAAGAGACCCAGTACTTC CSARPRQGGSKETQYF
TRBJ2-7 TRBV6-2/TRBV6-3 few NA TGTGCCAGCAGCCGGATTTCGACAGCCTCCTACGAGCAGTACTTC CASSRISTASYEQYF
TRBJ1-5 TRBV6-2/TRBV6-3 NA TRBD1 TGTGCCAGCAGTTACCCGGGACAGGGGGACATTAGCAATCAGCCCCAGCATTTT CASSYPGQGDISNQPQHF
TRBJ2-7 TRBV20-1 NA NA TGCAGTGCTAGATACGGACGGGGATCGTCCTACGAGCAGTACTTC CSARYGRGSSYEQYF
TRBJ1-2 TRBV12-3/TRBV12-4 many NA TGTGCCAGCAGTTCGGACGGAACTAACTATGGCTACACCTTC CASSSDGTNYGYTF
TRBJ2-3 TRBV12-3/TRBV12-4 NA NA TGTGCCAGCAGTTTTGCCAGGAGGAGCACAGATACGCAGTATTTT CASSFARRSTDTQYF
TRBJ1-5 TRBV4-3 few NA TGCGCCAGCAGCCAAGATCGGGAATGGGGGGACCAGCATTTT CASSQDREWGDQHF
TRBJ2-1 TRBV6-6 once TRBD1 TGTGCCAGCAGTCCAAGCTGGACAGGGAGCTCCTACAATGAGCAGTTCTTC CASSPSWTGSSYNEQFF
TRBJ2-3 TRBV10-3 many NA TGTGCCATCCGGAGTGACGCGGCGACAGATACGCAGTATTTT CAIRSDAATDTQYF
TRBJ2-7 TRBV25-1 few TRBD1 TGTGCCAGCAGTGAATACGGGGGACAGGGTAGCGACGAGCAGTACTTC CASSEYGGQGSDEQYF
TRBJ2-1 TRBV5-1 few NA TGCGCCAGCAGCGATAATACGAGGTTTGGATACAATGAGCAGTTCTTC CASSDNTRFGYNEQFF
TRBJ1-5 TRBV15 few NA TGTGCCACCAGCAGAGATCCGGCAGCCTATCAGCCCCAGCATTTT CATSRDPAAYQPQHF
TRBJ1-1 TRBV7-3 NA NA TGTGCCAGCAGCTCGGGAGGGGTTCGGGCTGAAGCTTTCTTT CASSSGGVRAEAFF
TRBJ2-1 TRBV5-1 NA TRBD1 TGCGCCAGCAGCCAGGGACAGGGTGGCAATGAGCAGTTCTTC CASSQGQGGNEQFF
TRBJ2-5 TRBV20-1 few TRBD2 TGCAGTGTTCTGCCCCCGACTAGCGAGGCCCAAGAGACCCAGTACTTC CSVLPPTSEAQETQYF
TRBJ1-1 TRBV12-3/TRBV12-4 NA NA TGTGCCAGCAGTTTTTATGGGGCAGGGGAGACTGAAGCTTTCTTT CASSFYGAGETEAFF
TRBJ2-1 TRBV24-1 NA TRBD2 TGTGCCGCCAGTGATTCCAAGACTAGCGGGGGCCACAATGAGCAGTTCTTC CAASDSKTSGGHNEQFF
TRBJ1-6 TRBV20-1 NA TRBD1 TGCAGTGCTAGTTTAGGGGACAGGGGAAGCTCCTATAATTCACCCCTCCACTTT CSASLGDRGSSYNSPLHF
TRBJ1-5 TRBV6-5 once NA TGTGCCAGCAGTTTCGAGTTTGGCAATCAGCCCCAGCATTTT CASSFEFGNQPQHF
TRBJ1-6 TRBV6-1 NA TRBD1 TGTGCCAGCAGGGTGACAGGGTATGATTCACCCCTCCACTTT CASRVTGYDSPLHF
TRBJ2-7 TRBV20-1 many TRBD2 TGCAGTGCTAGAGCGCCTAGCGGGGGATACGAGCAGTACTTC CSARAPSGGYEQYF
TRBJ1-2 TRBV5-1 few TRBD1 TGCGCCAGCAGCGAAATTACCGGGACAGGGGTTGATGGCTACACCTTC CASSEITGTGVDGYTF
TRBJ2-1 TRBV6-5 NA NA TGTGCCAGCAGCTCCAGTTACAGAGGCAATGAGCAGTTCTTC CASSSSYRGNEQFF
TRBJ1-2 TRBV7-9 NA NA TGTGCCAGCAGCTTAGCGGCGGAGTCGTACTATGGCTACACCTTC CASSLAAESYYGYTF
TRBJ2-5 TRBV10-3 few NA TGTGCCATCGGGGGGACGGAAGAAGAGACCCAGTACTTC CAIGGTEEETQYF
TRBJ1-5 TRBV12-3/TRBV12-4 NA TRBD1 TGTGCCAGCAGGGAGTCAGGGGGTAGTCAGCCCCAGCATTTT CASRESGGSQPQHF
TRBJ2-3 TRBV2 few NA TGTGCCAGCAATAATGGCGGTCGCACAGATACGCAGTATTTT CASNNGGRTDTQYF
TRBJ2-1 TRBV20-1 few TRBD2 TGCAGTGCCAAGCGGGGGCGTTCGCATGAGCAGTTCTTC CSAKRGRSHEQFF
TRBJ1-1 TRBV12-3/TRBV12-4 few TRBD1 TGTGCCAGCAGTTTAAAGGGGGCGAGCACTGAAGCTTTCTTT CASSLKGASTEAFF
TRBJ1-4 TRBV7-6 NA NA TGTGCCAGCAGCTCCCCCGGGCCAAAGCCTGAAAAACTGTTTTTT CASSSPGPKPEKLFF
TRBJ2-4 TRBV4-2 NA TRBD2 TGTGCCAGCAGCCAAGGGGGGACTAAGGATGAGCAGTACTTC CASSQGGTKDEQYF
TRBJ2-1 TRBV20-1 NA TRBD2 TGCAGTGCTCTTCCCGGGACTAGCGGGGGCAATGAGCAGTTCTTC CSALPGTSGGNEQFF
TRBJ1-1 TRBV4-2 few TRBD1 TGTGCCAGCAGCCGACAGGGCCAAGGCACTGAAGCTTTCTTT CASSRQGQGTEAFF
TRBJ2-3 TRBV5-1 NA TRBD1 TGCGCCAACAGCTCCGGACAGGGGGCCCTCACAGATACGCAGTATTTT CANSSGQGALTDTQYF